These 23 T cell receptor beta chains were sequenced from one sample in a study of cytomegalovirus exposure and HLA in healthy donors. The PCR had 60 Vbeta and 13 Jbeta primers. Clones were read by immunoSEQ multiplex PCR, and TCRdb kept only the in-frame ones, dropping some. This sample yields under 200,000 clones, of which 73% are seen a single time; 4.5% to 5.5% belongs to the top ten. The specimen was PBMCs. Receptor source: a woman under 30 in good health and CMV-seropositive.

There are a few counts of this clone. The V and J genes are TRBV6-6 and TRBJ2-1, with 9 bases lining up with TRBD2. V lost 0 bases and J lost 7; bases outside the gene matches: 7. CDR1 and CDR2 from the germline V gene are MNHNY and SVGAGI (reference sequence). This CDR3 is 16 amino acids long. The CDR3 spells CASSYSAGGPSNEQFF. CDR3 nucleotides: TGTGCCAGCAGTTACTCTGCGGGGGGGCCGTCGAATGAGCAGTTCTTC.

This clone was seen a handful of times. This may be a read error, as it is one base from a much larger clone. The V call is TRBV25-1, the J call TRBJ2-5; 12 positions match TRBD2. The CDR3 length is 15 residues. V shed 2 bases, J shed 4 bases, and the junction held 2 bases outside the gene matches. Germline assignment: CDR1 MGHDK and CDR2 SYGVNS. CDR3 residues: CASSELAGGPETQYF. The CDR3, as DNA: TGTGCCAGCAGTGAACTAGCGGGGGGGCCAGAGACCCAGTACTTC.

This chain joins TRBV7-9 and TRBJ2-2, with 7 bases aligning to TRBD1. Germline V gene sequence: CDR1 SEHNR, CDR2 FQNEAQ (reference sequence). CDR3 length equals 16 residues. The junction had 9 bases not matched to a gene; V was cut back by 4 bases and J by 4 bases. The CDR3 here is CASSSRDSYITGELFF. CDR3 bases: TGTGCCAGCAGCTCCCGGGACAGTTACATCACCGGGGAGCTGTTTTTT.

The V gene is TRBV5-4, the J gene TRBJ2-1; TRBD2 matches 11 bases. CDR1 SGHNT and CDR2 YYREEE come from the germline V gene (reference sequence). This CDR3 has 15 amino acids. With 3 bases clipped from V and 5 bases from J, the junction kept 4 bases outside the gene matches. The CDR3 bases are TGTGCCAGCAGCTGGGGGACTAGCGGAAACAATGAGCAGTTCTTC. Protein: CASSWGTSGNNEQFF.

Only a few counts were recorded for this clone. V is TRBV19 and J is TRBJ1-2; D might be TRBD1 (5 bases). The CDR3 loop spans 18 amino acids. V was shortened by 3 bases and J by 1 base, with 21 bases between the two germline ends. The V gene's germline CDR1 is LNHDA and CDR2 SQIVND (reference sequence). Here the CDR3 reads CASSIPTGRTDFNYGYTF. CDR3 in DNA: TGTGCCAGTAGTATCCCCACAGGAAGGACGGATTTTAACTATGGCTACACCTTC.

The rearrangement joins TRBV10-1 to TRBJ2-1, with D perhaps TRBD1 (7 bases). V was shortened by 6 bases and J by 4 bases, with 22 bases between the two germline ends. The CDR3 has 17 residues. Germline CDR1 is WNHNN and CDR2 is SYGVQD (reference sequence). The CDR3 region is CASRPSGQGGLYNEQFF. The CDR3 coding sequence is TGCGCCAGCAGGCCCTCAGGGCAGGGGGGACTGTACAATGAGCAGTTCTTC.

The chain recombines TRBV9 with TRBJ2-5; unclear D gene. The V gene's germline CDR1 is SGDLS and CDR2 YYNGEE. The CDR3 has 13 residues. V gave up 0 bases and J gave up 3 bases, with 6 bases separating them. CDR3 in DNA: TGTGCCAGCAGCGTAGGTCTAGAAGAGACCCAGTACTTC. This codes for CASSVGLEETQYF.

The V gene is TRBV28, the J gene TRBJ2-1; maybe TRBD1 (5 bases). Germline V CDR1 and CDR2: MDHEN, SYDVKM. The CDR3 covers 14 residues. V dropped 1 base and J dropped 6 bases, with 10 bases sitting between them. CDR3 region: CASSLYPQGNEQFF. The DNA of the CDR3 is TGTGCCAGCAGTTTATACCCGCAGGGCAATGAGCAGTTCTTC.

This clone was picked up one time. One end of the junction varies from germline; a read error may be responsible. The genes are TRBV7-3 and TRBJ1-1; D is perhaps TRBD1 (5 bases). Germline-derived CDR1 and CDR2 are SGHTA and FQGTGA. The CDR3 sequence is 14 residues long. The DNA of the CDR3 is TGTGCCAGCAGCTATATGGGGGGTGTATCTGACGCTTTCTTT. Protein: CASSYMGGVSDAFF. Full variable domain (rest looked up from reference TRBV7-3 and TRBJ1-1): GAGVSQTPSNKVTEKGKYVELRCDPISGHTALYWYRQSLGQGPEFLIYFQGTGAADDSGLPNDRFFAVRPEGSVSTLKIQRTERGDSAVYLCASSYMGGVSDAFFGQGTRLTVV.

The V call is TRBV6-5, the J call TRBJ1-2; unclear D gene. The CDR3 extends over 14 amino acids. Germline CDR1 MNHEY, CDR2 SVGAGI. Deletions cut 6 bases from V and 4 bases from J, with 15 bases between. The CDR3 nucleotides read TGTGCCAGCAGAAAAGCTCTTGCCTCCTATGGCTACACCTTC. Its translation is CASRKALASYGYTF.

The CDR3: CASSPPPGQANTEAFF. The CDR3 DNA reads as TGTGCCAGCAGCCCGCCCCCCGGACAGGCGAACACTGAAGCTTTCTTT. This chain joins TRBV6-6 and TRBJ1-1; 7 bases fit TRBD1. This CDR3 is built from 16 residues. Germline V gene lookup returns CDR1 MNHNY and CDR2 SVGAGI (reference sequence). V lost 6 bases, J lost 1 base, and 11 bases stayed unmatched.

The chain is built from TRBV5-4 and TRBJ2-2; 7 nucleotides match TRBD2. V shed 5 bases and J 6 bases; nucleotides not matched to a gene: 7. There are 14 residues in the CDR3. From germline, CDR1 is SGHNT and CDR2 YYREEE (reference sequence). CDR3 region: CASSSGLGAGELFF. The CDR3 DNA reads TGTGCCAGCAGTTCCGGACTAGGAGCCGGGGAGCTGTTTTTT. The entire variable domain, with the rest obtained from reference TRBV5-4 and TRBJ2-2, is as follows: ETGVTQSPTHLIKTRGQQVTLRCSSQSGHNTVSWYQQALGQGPQFIFQYYREEENGRGNFPPRFSGLQFPNYSSELNVNALELDDSALYLCASSSGLGAGELFFGEGSRLTVL.

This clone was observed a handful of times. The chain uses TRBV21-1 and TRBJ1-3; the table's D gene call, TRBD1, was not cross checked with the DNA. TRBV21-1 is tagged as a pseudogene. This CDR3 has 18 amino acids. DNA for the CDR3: TGTGCCAGCAGCAAAGCGCGGTCAGGGGGCAATATTGGAAACACCATATATTTT. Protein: CASSKARSGGNIGNTIYF.

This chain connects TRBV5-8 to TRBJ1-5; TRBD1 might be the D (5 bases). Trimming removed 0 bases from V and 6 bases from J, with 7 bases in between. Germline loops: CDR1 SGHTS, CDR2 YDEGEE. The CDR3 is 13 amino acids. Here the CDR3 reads CASSLADSQPQHF. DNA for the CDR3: TGTGCCAGCAGCTTGGCCGACAGTCAGCCCCAGCATTTT.

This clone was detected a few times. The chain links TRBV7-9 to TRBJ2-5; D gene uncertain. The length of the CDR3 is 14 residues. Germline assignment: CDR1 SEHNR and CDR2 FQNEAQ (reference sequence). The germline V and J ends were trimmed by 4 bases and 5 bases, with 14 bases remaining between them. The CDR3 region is CASSSRKNVETQYF. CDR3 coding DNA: TGTGCCAGCAGCTCTAGAAAGAACGTGGAGACCCAGTACTTC.

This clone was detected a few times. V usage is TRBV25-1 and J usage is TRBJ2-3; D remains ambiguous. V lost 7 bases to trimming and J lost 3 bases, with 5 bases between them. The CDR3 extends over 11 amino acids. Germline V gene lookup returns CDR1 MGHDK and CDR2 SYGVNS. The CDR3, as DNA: TGTGCCAGCACCTATACAGATACGCAGTATTTT. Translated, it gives CASTYTDTQYF. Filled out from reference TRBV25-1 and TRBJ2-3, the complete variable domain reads EADIYQTPRYLVIGTGKKITLECSQTMGHDKMYWYQQDPGMELHLIHYSYGVNSTEKGDLSSESTVSRIRTEHFPLTLESARPSHTSQYLCASTYTDTQYFGPGTRLTVL.

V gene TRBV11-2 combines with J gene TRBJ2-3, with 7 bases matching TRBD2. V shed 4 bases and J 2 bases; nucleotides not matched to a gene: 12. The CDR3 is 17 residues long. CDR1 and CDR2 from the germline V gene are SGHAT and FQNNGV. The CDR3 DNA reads TGTGCCAGCAGCTCCGTACCGGGACTACCCACCACAGATACGCAGTATTTT. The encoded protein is CASSSVPGLPTTDTQYF.

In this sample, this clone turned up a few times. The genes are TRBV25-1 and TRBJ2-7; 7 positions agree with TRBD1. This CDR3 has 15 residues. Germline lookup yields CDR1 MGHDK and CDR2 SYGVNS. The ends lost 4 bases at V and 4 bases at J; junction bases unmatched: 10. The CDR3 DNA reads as TGTGCCAGCAGTGGACCTTCGGGACAGCAATACGAGCAGTACTTC. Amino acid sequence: CASSGPSGQQYEQYF.

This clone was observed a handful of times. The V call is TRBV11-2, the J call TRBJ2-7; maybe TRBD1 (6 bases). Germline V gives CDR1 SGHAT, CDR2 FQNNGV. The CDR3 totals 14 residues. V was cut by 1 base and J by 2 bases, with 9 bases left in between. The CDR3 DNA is TGTGCCAGCAGCTTAGTAACAGGGCCCTACGAGCAGTACTTC. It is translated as CASSLVTGPYEQYF.

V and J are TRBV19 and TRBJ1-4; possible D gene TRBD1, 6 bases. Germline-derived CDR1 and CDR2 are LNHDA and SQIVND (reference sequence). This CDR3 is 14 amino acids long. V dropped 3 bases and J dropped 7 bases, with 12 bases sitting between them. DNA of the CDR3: TGTGCCAGTAGTATCGCGGGGGGCTCTGAAAAACTGTTTTTT. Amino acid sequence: CASSIAGGSEKLFF.

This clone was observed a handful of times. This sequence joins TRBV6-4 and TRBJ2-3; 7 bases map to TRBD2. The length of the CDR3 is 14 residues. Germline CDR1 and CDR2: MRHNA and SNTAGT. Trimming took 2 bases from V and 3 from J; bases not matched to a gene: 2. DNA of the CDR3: TGTGCCAGCAGTGACGGGGGGGTAACAGATACGCAGTATTTT. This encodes CASSDGGVTDTQYF.

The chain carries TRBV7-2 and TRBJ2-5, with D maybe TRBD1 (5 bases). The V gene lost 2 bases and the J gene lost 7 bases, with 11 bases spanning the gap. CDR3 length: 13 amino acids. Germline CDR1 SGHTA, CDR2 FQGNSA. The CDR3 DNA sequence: TGTGCCAGCAGCTTAAGCAGGGTGGCGACCCAGTACTTC. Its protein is CASSLSRVATQYF.

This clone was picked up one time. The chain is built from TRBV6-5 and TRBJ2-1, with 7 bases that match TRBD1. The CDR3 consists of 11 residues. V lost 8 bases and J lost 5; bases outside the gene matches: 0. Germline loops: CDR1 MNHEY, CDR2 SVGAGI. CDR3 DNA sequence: TGTGCCAGCGGACAGGACAATGAGCAGTTCTTC. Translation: CASGQDNEQFF.